This T cell receptor (beta chain) was identified during a study of PD-1 blockade in classical Hodgkin lymphoma (dated by TCRdb to the early 2020s). Looking at the study overall: Nivolumab dosing was 3 mg/kg intravenously every 2 weeks, continuing until either disease progression or unacceptable toxicity. The study used TCR beta sequencing and CyTOF to define a peripheral blood immune signature of response to PD-1 blockade in classical Hodgkin lymphoma. On the study overall, not on this receptor specifically: Only a single clinical trial cohort was studied, and what caused the repertoire differences, possibly disease activity or prior therapy, remained undefined. Baseline diversity similar to that of newly diagnosed patients was observed in trial patients achieving complete response, whereas significantly lower diversity was observed in partial responders and progressors. Diversity was lower in patients who began nivolumab less than 1 year after ASCT, so these patients were left out of later analyses to avoid confounding by immune reconstitution. Baseline TCR diversity was reported to be lower in newly diagnosed patients than in healthy donors and to be lower still in relapsed/refractory patients. A significant rise by C4D1 was seen in CD4+ but not CD8+ TCR diversity (p=0.0027 vs p=0.16), with the rise being most apparent in complete responders (p=0.02).

The time point tag for this specimen amounts to: cycle 4 day 1 (C4D1), after 5 to 7 weeks of nivolumab. Every trial patient had relapsed after autologous stem cell transplantation, and cohorts A, B and C differed in prior brentuximab vedotin exposure. The trial cohort included around 56 patients with relapsed/refractory classical Hodgkin lymphoma, and each patient had a best overall response of complete response, partial response or progressive disease. Single-agent nivolumab was administered to trial patients in the multi-cohort phase II CheckMate 205 trial. Best overall response was determined by an independent review committee according to the 2007 International Working Group response criteria. Trial PBMCs were collected immediately before nivolumab initiation (C1D1) and during therapy at cycle 2 day 1 and cycle 4 day 1. Peripheral blood was collected in 8 mL Vacutainer Cell Preparation Tubes, from which PBMCs were isolated by centrifugation and then cryopreserved.

CDR3 length: 13 amino acids, cysteine to phenylalanine. The entry retains the CDR3 DNA only, 39 bases that are in frame from base 1. The V end loses 7 bases and the J end loses 3 bases, and a stretch of 9 bases separates them. CDR1 and CDR2, per the germline V gene, are MNHNS and SASEGT. The Qiagen DNeasy kit was used to extract genomic DNA from unsorted PBMCs and from the negatively selected CD4+ and CD8+ fractions. Using primers that anneal to V and J segments, immunoSEQ multiplex PCR amplified the TCR beta CDR3 regions. A synthetic immune receptor repertoire was used to minimize amplification bias, and any remaining bias was removed computationally after sequencing. In the source study's methods: Custom Python scripts were used to quantify repertoire diversity as the Shannon entropy index. Unsorted, CD4+ and CD8+ repertoires were examined separately, except in combined analyses, for which CD4+ and CD8+ sequences were merged in silico. A clone was considered expanded if an increase in frequency of at least 2-fold after treatment relative to C1D1 was found, and a pseudocount of 0.5 was applied to clones undetected at baseline. Singleton clones were defined as clones with 0 or 1 copy at C1D1, and non-singleton clones were defined as clones with 2 or more copies. By matching protein sequences in sorted samples from the same patient, clones expanded in unsorted samples were annotated as CD4+, CD8+ or unknown. Wilcoxon tests were applied to paired samples to test diversity changes from C1D1 to C4D1. TCRdb stores this immuneACCESS table with in-frame sequences only. Part of the clones is absent; in the studies checked, under half of the shortfall reflects unresolved V genes, and no reason is known for the rest. V, J and clone size are taken as reported in that table, and D and trimming were inferred from the DNA itself. The sample records over 80,000 clones, 78% of which are singletons. The biggest ten clones account for over 7.5% of the sample.

About this clone itself: The antigen it binds to is not known. No base-level quality is on record; no much larger clone is a single base apart.

The sequenced sample was peripheral blood mononuclear cells (PBMCs), obtained before the fourth cycle of nivolumab. This sequence uses TRBV6-1 and TRBJ1-4; no D gene is confidently identified. This TCR derives from a human donor with classical Hodgkin lymphoma. Here is the DNA: TGTGCCAGCATCGGGGTCCCTAATGAAAAACTGTTTTTT. It is translated as CASIGVPNEKLFF.